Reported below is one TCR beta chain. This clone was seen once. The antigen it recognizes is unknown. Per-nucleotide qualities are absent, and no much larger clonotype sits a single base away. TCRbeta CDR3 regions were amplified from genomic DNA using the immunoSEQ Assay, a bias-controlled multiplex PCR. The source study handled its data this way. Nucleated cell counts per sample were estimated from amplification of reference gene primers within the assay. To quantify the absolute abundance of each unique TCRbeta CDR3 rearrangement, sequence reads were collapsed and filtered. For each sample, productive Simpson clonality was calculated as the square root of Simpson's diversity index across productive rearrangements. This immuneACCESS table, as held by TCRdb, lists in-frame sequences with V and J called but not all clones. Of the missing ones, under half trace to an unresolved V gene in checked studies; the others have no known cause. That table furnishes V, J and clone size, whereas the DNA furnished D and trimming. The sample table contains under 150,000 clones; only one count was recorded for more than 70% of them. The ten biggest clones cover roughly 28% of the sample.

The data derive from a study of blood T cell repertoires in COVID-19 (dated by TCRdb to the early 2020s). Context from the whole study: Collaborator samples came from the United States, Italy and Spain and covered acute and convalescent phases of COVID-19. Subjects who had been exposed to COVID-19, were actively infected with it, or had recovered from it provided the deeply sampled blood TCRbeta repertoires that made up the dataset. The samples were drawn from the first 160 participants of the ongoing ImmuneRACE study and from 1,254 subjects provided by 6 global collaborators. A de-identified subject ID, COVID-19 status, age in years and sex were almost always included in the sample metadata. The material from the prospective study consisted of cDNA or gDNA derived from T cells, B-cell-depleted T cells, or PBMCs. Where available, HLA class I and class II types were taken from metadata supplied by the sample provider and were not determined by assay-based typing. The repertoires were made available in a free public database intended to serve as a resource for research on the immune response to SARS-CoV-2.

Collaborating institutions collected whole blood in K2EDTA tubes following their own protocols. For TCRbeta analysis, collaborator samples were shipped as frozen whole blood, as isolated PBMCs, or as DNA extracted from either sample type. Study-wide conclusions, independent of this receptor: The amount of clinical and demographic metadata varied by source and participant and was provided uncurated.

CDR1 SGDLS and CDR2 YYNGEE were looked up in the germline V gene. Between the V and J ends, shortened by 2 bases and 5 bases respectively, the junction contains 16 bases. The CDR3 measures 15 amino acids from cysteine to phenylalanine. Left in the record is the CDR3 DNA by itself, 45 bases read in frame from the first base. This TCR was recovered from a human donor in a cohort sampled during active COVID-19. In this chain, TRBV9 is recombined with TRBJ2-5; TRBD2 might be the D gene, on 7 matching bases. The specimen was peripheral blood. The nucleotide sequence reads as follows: TGTGCCAGCAGCGTGACGGGGGGCCCCTCGGAGACCCAGTACTTC. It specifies CASSVTGGPSETQYF.